This TCR beta chain stems from a study of post-analysis software for immune sequencing data. Overall study results and limits: Five or six TRBV segments, including TRBV5-6, TRBV5-1 and TRBV20-1, were more frequent in patients than controls. Clustering by F measure revealed strong co-clustering among samples prepared together in one batch.

The germline V gene encodes CDR1 ENHRY and CDR2 SYGVKD. Trimming stripped 5 bases from V and 1 base from J, with 8 bases between. This CDR3 is 13 amino acids long. cDNA libraries of TCR beta carried unique molecular identifiers. TCRdb fed the PCR reads into MiXCR, producing one record per CDR3 protein. The sample contains under 200,000 distinct CDR3 sequences, approximately 30% of which appear only once. In this sample, this clonotype turned up a few times. Its antigen is not known. The sequence was collected from a girl aged 2 to 17 with multiple sclerosis. The source material was blood. The chain employs TRBV10-3 and TRBJ1-1; D unclear. The CDR3 bases are TGTGCCATCAGTACTCGGGAGAACACTGAAGCTTTCTTT. Protein: CAISTRENTEAFF.